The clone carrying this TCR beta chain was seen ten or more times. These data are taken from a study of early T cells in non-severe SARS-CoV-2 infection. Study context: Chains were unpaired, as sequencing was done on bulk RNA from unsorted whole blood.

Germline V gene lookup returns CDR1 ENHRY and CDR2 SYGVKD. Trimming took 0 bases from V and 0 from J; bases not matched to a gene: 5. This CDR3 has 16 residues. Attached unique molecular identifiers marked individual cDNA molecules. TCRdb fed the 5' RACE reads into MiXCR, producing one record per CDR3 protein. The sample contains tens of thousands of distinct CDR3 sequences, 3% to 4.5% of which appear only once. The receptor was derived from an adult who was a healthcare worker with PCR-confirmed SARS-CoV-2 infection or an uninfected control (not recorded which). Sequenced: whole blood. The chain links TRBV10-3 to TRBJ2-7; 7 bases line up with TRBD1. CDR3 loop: CAISESGQSTSYEQYF. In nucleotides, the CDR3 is TGTGCCATCAGTGAGTCGGGACAGTCAACCTCCTACGAGCAGTACTTC.